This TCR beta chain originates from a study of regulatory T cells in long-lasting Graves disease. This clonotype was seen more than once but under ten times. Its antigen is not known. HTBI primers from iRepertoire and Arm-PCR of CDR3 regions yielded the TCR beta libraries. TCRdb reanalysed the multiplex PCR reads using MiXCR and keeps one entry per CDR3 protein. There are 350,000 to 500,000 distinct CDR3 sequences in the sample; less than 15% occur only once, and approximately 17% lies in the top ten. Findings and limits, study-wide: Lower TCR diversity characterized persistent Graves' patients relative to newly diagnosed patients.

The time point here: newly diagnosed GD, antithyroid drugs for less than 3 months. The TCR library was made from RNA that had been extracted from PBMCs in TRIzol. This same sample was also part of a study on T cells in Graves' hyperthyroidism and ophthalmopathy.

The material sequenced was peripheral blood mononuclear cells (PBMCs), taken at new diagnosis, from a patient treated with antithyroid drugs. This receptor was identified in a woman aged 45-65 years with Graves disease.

The CDR3 here is CAISGGTSGSDTGELFF. CDR3 in DNA: TGTGCCATCAGTGGGGGGACTAGCGGGAGTGATACCGGGGAGCTGTTTTTT. The chain has TRBV10-3 and TRBJ2-2, with TRBD2 matching 14 bases. Germline V lookup: CDR1 ENHRY, CDR2 SYGVKD. V trimming: 4 bases; J trimming: 5 bases; junction bases outside the gene matches: 6. The CDR3 runs to 17 residues.